This entry lists 2 T cell receptor beta chains sequenced from one sample in a study of T cells after yellow fever vaccination. MiXCR was run by TCRdb on the 5' RACE reads, yielding one entry per CDR3 protein. Of some 350,000 distinct CDR3 sequences listed, under 5% are singletons. The source was PBMCs, collected 5 days after the yellow fever booster vaccination. The receptors shown here come from a man younger than 30 who received the YFV17D yellow fever vaccine.

The V gene is TRBV25-1, the J gene TRBJ2-3, with D perhaps matching TRBD2 (5 bases). The germline V and J ends were trimmed by 5 bases and 7 bases, with 7 bases remaining between them. This CDR3 is 11 amino acids long. Germline CDR1 reads MGHDK; CDR2 reads SYGVNS. The CDR3 DNA follows: TGTGCCAGCAGTAGAGGGAATACGCAGTATTTT. Protein sequence: CASSRGNTQYF.

This clonotype has just a few counts. The rearrangement joins TRBV20-1 to TRBJ2-1, with 12 bases matching TRBD1. Germline values: CDR1 DFQATT, CDR2 SNEGSKA (reference sequence). Trimming at V came to 4 bases and at J to 7 bases, leaving 11 bases not matched to a gene. The CDR3 totals 16 residues. The CDR3 DNA sequence: TGCAGTGCTAATCCTCCCGGGACAGGGGGCAGGAATGAGCAGTTCTTC. Residues: CSANPPGTGGRNEQFF.